Described below is a single TCR beta chain sequence and its context. This record comes from a study of regulatory T cells in long-lasting Graves disease. Study information: The study enrolled newly diagnosed Graves' patients on antithyroid drugs under 3 months.

HTBI primers from iRepertoire and Arm-PCR of CDR3 regions yielded the TCR beta libraries. TCRdb analysed the multiplex PCR reads with MiXCR anew, one entry per CDR3 protein. Here the sample spans around 450,000 distinct CDR3 sequences, 15% to 20% being singletons. CDR1 and CDR2 from the germline V gene are MGHRA and YSYEKL. V trimming: 5 bases; J trimming: 6 bases; junction bases outside the gene matches: 7. The CDR3 is 14 amino acids. Time point denoted: newly diagnosed GD, antithyroid drugs for less than 3 months. Extracted PBMC RNA gave rise to the TCR library. In addition, the sample was reused for a study of T cells in Graves' hyperthyroidism and ophthalmopathy. This second study says: Blood also carried most thyroid clonotypes expanded above 0.001. A model of 13 V-J features distinguished ophthalmopathy from stable hyperthyroidism.

The source was peripheral blood mononuclear cells (PBMCs), collected at new diagnosis, from a patient treated with antithyroid drugs. The chain is built from TRBV4-1 and TRBJ1-2, with 9 bases that match TRBD1. The TCR comes from a man in his forties with Graves disease. CDR3 loop: CASSYWTGADGYTF. Written as DNA, the CDR3 is TGCGCCAGCAGCTACTGGACAGGGGCGGATGGCTACACCTTC.